The next 11 T cell receptor beta chains were all read from a single sample in a study of T cell changes during pregnancy in multiple sclerosis (dated by TCRdb to the late 2010s). The protocol used for the library was the immunoSEQ multiplex PCR assay. The table comes from immuneACCESS by way of TCRdb, which keeps in-frame sequences with V and J called. Part of the clones is missing from these tables; in studies checked, under half for an unresolved V gene and the rest for unknown reasons. The sample table shows about 60,000 clones, and about 90% are seen once. Of the sample, roughly 2.2% falls within the top ten clones. Sequenced here: peripheral blood, sampled in the second trimester of pregnancy. The receptor set was obtained from a female donor in good health, enrolled as a control in a pregnancy study.

The chain links TRBV10-3 to TRBJ1-1, with D tentatively TRBD1 (6 bases). V lost 0 bases and J lost 2, with 13 bases in between. The germline V gene has CDR1 ENHRY and CDR2 SYGVKD. This CDR3 contains 16 residues. The CDR3 coding sequence is TGTGCCATCAGTGAGTCTGCAGCAGGGGACAACACTGAAGCTTTCTTT. Translated: CAISESAAGDNTEAFF.

This sequence joins TRBV10-3 and TRBJ1-1; the D gene is possibly TRBD1 (5 bases). This CDR3 region has 14 residues. The germline gives CDR1 ENHRY, CDR2 SYGVKD. Trimming took 3 bases from V and 6 from J, leaving 14 bases between them. CDR3 protein: CAISDTAGGAEAFF. The CDR3, as DNA: TGTGCCATCAGTGATACCGCCGGGGGAGCTGAAGCTTTCTTT.

The rearrangement joins TRBV21-1 to TRBJ2-3; the table's D call, TRBD2, was not checked against the DNA. TRBV21-1 has pseudogene status. This CDR3 is built from 20 residues. The CDR3 region has the DNA TGTGCCAGCAGCACGATCCGGACTAGCGGGAGCCCTAGCACGACGGTCACGCAGTATTTT. Its translation: CASSTIRTSGSPSTTVTQYF.

CDR3 residues: CASSYYEGENTEAFF. The DNA of the CDR3 is TGTGCCAGCAGTTACTACGAGGGGGAGAACACTGAAGCTTTCTTT. The chain employs TRBV6-6 and TRBJ1-1; D might be TRBD1 (6 bases). Germline V gene lookup returns CDR1 MNHNY and CDR2 SVGAGI (reference sequence). The CDR3 runs to 15 residues. Trimming shortened V by 1 base and J by 1 base, and 10 bases separated the two germline ends.

There are a few counts of this clone. The chain combines TRBV6-1 with TRBJ1-1; D gene uncertain. Germline V gene sequence: CDR1 MNHNS, CDR2 SASEGT. Deletions cut 7 bases from V and 2 bases from J, with 11 bases between. The CDR3 length is 13 residues. CDR3 nucleotide sequence: TGTGCCAGCACTAAACGGGTTAACACTGAAGCTTTCTTT. Protein product: CASTKRVNTEAFF.

The chain couples TRBV25-1 to TRBJ2-5; D perhaps matches TRBD2 (6 bases). From germline, CDR1 is MGHDK and CDR2 SYGVNS. CDR3 length equals 13 residues. Trimming pared 5 bases from V and 5 bases from J, leaving 12 bases between. CDR3 in amino acids: CASSRGFRETQYF. Here the CDR3 DNA reads TGTGCCAGCAGTCGGGGGTTTAGGGAGACCCAGTACTTC.

V usage is TRBV6-4 and J usage is TRBJ2-2; D is unclear. From germline, CDR1 is MRHNA and CDR2 SNTAGT. The V and J ends lost 0 bases and 6 bases respectively, with 5 bases between them. The length of the CDR3 is 13 residues. In DNA, the CDR3 is TGTGCCAGCAGTGACTCGAGTGCCGGGGAGCTGTTTTTT. It specifies CASSDSSAGELFF.

This chain joins TRBV5-1 and TRBJ2-1; possible D gene TRBD2, 6 bases. CDR3 length equals 17 residues. Germline V gives CDR1 SGHRS, CDR2 YFSETQ. Trimming pared 3 bases from V and 4 bases from J, leaving 20 bases between. The CDR3 loop reads CASSWGVLPGEYNEQFF. CDR3 in DNA: TGCGCCAGCAGCTGGGGGGTTCTCCCGGGGGAATACAATGAGCAGTTCTTC.

This sequence joins TRBV28 and TRBJ1-2; 9 bases align to TRBD1. The V segment lost 6 bases and the J segment 1 base; nucleotides outside the gene matches: 6. CDR1 is MDHEN, CDR2 SYDVKM, per germline. The CDR3 has 15 residues. The CDR3: CASRSPGQGNYGYTF. For the CDR3, the DNA is TGTGCCAGCAGATCCCCGGGACAGGGTAACTATGGCTACACCTTC.

This CDR3 is CASGPWPGELFF. CDR3 coding DNA: TGTGCCAGCGGGCCGTGGCCCGGGGAGCTGTTTTTT. The chain recombines TRBV27 with TRBJ2-2; D unresolved. Germline CDR1 is MNHEY and CDR2 is SMNVEV (reference sequence). This CDR3 is 12 amino acids long. V was pared by 8 bases and J by 6 bases, with 10 bases between.

The chain joins TRBV18 to TRBJ2-7; 10 positions agree with TRBD2. J was trimmed by 2 bases and V by 2 bases; bases with no gene match: 12. This CDR3 spans 18 amino acids. CDR1 is KGHSH and CDR2 is LQKENI in the germline V gene. The CDR3 protein is CASSPRVAGGVSAYEQYF. The CDR3 DNA reads as TGTGCCAGCTCACCAAGGGTAGCGGGGGGAGTTAGCGCCTACGAGCAGTACTTC.